One sample yielded the 3 T cell receptor beta chains listed below, sequenced in a study of T cells in tuberculosis. Sorting used thawed, overnight-rested PBMC stained with anti-CD3, a viability dye and GMM-loaded CD1B tetramer. The lipid loaded on the CD1B tetramers was C32 glucose monomycolate from Rhodococcus equi. Clones were read by immunoSEQ multiplex PCR, and TCRdb kept only the in-frame ones, dropping some. The data show about 88,000 clones, roughly 93% seen once. Source material: CD1b-GMM tetramer-negative cells sorted from PBMCs. Every receptor here comes from an adult woman with latent tuberculosis.

This chain joins TRBV19 and TRBJ1-2; 8 nucleotides agree with TRBD1. With 10 bases clipped from V and 8 bases from J, the junction kept 12 bases outside the gene matches. Germline values: CDR1 LNHDA, CDR2 SQIVND (reference sequence). This CDR3 spans 13 amino acids. The CDR3 protein is CATEDRERGGYTF. The CDR3 region has the DNA TGTGCCACCGAGGACAGGGAAAGGGGCGGCTACACCTTC.

This clone occurred a few times. The V and J genes are TRBV7-3 and TRBJ1-1; possible D gene TRBD1, 6 bases. The CDR3 consists of 15 residues. Per the germline V gene, CDR1 is SGHTA and CDR2 is FQGTGA. Trimming cost V 2 bases and J 1 base, with 11 bases left between them. The CDR3 loop is CASSLSGTQNTEAFF. The DNA for the CDR3 is TGTGCCAGCAGCTTATCCGGGACACAGAACACTGAAGCTTTCTTT.

The J gene is TRBJ2-7, the V gene TRBV2; 8 nucleotides align to TRBD2. This CDR3 contains 16 residues. Germline CDR1 SNHLY, CDR2 FYNNEI. V trimming: 3 bases; J trimming: 2 bases; junction bases outside the gene matches: 9. CDR3 nucleotide sequence: TGTGCCAGCAGTGACCCGGGAGGGAGGCCTACCTACGAGCAGTACGTC. Protein: CASSDPGGRPTYEQYV.